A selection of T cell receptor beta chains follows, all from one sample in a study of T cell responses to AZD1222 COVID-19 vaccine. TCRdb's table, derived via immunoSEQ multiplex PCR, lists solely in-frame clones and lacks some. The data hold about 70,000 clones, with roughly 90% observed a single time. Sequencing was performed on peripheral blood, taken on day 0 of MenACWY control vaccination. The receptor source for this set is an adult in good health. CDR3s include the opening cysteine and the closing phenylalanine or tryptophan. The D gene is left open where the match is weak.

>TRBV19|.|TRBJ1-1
CASSTGKNTEAFF
TGTGCCAGTAGTACAGGAAAGAACACTGAAGCTTTCTTT
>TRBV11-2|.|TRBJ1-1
CASSLRGGRGNTEAFF
TGTGCCAGCAGCTTAAGGGGCGGGCGGGGGAACACTGAAGCTTTCTTT
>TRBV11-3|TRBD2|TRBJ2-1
CASSKLATNEQFF
TGTGCCAGCAGCAAACTAGCGACCAATGAGCAGTTCTTC
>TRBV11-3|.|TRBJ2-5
CASSLGEVETQYF
TGTGCCAGCAGCTTAGGAGAGGTAGAGACCCAGTACTTC
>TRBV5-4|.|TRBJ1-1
CASSRPGTENTEAFF
TGTGCCAGCAGCAGGCCCGGGACCGAGAACACTGAAGCTTTCTTT
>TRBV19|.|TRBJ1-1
CASSNRQSVNTEAFF
TGTGCCAGTAGTAACCGACAGAGCGTGAACACTGAAGCTTTCTTT
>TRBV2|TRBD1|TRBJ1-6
CASRDREDSPLHF
TGTGCCAGCAGGGACAGGGAGGATTCACCCCTCCACTTT
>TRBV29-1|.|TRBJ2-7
CSVKMGEQYF
TGCAGCGTTAAAATGGGGGAGCAGTACTTC
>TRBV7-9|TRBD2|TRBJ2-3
CASSATSGGTRDTDTQYF
TGTGCCAGCAGCGCGACTAGCGGGGGGACACGAGACACAGATACGCAGTATTTT
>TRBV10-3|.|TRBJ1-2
CAITGRLGNYGYTF
TGTGCCATCACAGGGCGATTGGGAAACTATGGCTACACCTTC
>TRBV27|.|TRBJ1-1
CASGYDSRTEAFF
TGTGCCAGCGGCTACGACAGTCGGACTGAAGCTTTCTTT